This TCR beta chain is drawn from a study of cytomegalovirus exposure and HLA in healthy donors. Overall study results and limits: Available immune exposure information covered CMV serostatus only. TRBV6-2, TRBV6-3 and some other V segments were unresolvable in 87-base-pair reads.

Primers included in the PCR were 60 Vbeta and 13 Jbeta primers. Only in-frame clones appear in the TCRdb table, and some are missing; sequencing was by immunoSEQ multiplex PCR. The sample gives hundreds of thousands of clones, approximately 80% of which show up once; about 1.4% is in the top ten. A note on this clone: Its specificity is unknown.

V was shortened by 4 bases and J by 4 bases, with 4 bases between the two germline ends. Looked up from germline, CDR1 is MGHRA and CDR2 is YSYEKL. CDR3 length: 11 amino acids. The sample was PBMCs. The receptor was derived from a girl between 5 and 17 years old in good health and CMV-seronegative. The chain is built from TRBV4-1 and TRBJ1-1; D is ambiguous. The CDR3 DNA reads as TGCGCCAGCAGCCGAGGCACTGAAGCTTTCTTT. Its protein product is CASSRGTEAFF.